The TCR beta chain described here comes from a study of T cell repertoires in cytomegalovirus infection. Overall study findings and caveats: Identification of carriers of CMV plus the relevant HLA was achieved through cumulative public TCR beta family frequency.

This clonotype was recorded many times. Its antigen is still unknown. The V segment lost 7 bases and the J segment 8 bases; nucleotides outside the gene matches: 11. This CDR3 contains 14 residues. TCRdb used MiXCR to reprocess the reads, holding one entry per CDR3 protein. The sample yields a few hundred thousand distinct CDR3 sequences, about a sixth seen once. The sequenced sample consisted of PBMCs. The J gene is TRBJ1-2, the V gene TRBV12-3 or TRBV12-4, with TRBD1 matching 9 bases. The sequence was obtained from a human donor in good health (CMV status not recorded). Some clones in this sample may be carry-over from other donors' samples. This CDR3 reads CASTRTGTGRGYTF. In DNA form, the CDR3 reads TGTGCCAGCACCCGGACCGGGACAGGGAGGGGCTACACCTTC.